The present T cell receptor beta chain was sequenced within a study of T-cell reconstitution after alpha-beta-depleted transplantation in children. It was with unique molecular identifiers that the TCRbeta library was prepared. Each CDR3 protein gets one entry after TCRdb re-called the PCR reads with MiXCR. The sample has a few hundred thousand distinct CDR3 sequences, about a tenth seen once. Germline loops: CDR1 SQVTM, CDR2 ANQGSEA. The CDR3 runs 14 residues. Germline trimming cut 6 bases from V and 1 base from J; bases unmatched to any gene: 8. This rearrangement joins TRBV29-1 to TRBJ2-7; 8 bases agree with TRBD2. The TCR originated in a human donor who donated a stem cell graft to a child with acute lymphoblastic leukemia. The sample was PBMCs from the stem cell graft donor, taken from the stem cell graft. Written as DNA, the CDR3 is TGCAGCGTGGACAGCGGGAGCGGATCCTACGAGCAGTACTTC. Protein sequence: CSVDSGSGSYEQYF.